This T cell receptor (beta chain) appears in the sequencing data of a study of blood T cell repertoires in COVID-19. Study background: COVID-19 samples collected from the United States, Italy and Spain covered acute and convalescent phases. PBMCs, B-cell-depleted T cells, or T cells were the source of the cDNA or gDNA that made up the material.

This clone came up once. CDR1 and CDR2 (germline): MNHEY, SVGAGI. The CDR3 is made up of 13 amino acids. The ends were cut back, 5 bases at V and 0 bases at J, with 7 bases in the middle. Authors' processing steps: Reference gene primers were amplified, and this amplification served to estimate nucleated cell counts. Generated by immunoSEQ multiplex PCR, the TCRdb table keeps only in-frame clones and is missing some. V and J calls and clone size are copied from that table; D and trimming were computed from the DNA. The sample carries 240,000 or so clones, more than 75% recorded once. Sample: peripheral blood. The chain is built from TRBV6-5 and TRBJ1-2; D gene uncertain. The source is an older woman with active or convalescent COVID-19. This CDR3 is CASSPQANYGYTF. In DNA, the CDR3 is TGTGCCAGCAGTCCCCAGGCTAACTATGGCTACACCTTC.